This T cell receptor (beta chain) derives from a study of blood T cells in healthy people across ages. Study-level background: With template switching, about one barcoded beta molecule was captured per two T cells.

As regards this clonotype: As yet, its antigen is unknown.

This CDR3 has 15 residues. Germline-derived CDR1 and CDR2 are DFQATT and SNEGSKA (reference sequence). V was pared by 3 bases and J by 11 bases, with 14 bases of the junction left unmatched. Study-wide results and limits: Strong correlation was found linking TCR beta diversity to naive T cell percentage. It was the long-lived donors that had more naive CD4+ cells and higher diversity than aged donors.

RNA extraction gave at least 5.5 micrograms of total RNA per sample. A J-beta primer mix and a sample-barcoded 5' primer were used in a second PCR of about 7 to 12 cycles. TCRdb redid the calling of the 5' RACE reads with MiXCR, one entry per CDR3 protein. The table lists around 750,000 distinct CDR3 sequences, about 48% of them singletons. What was sequenced was blood. The chain carries TRBV20-1 and TRBJ2-5; 11 positions agree with TRBD2. The TCR originated in a man at least 80 years old in good health. In DNA, the CDR3 is TGCAGTGCTAGGACTAGCGGGATCGCCCGGATTGAGCAGTACTTC. It specifies CSARTSGIARIEQYF.